The 14 T cell receptor beta chains given below trace back to one sample, sequenced in a study of shared clonotypes between healthy human individuals. Sequencing used immunoSEQ multiplex PCR; TCRdb keeps in-frame clones, though not all of them. The profile shows roughly 890,000 clones, approximately 92% of them singletons. CD8 cells regarded as naive lacked CD45RO, were positively chosen for CCR7, and omitted terminally differentiated effector memory CD45RA+ cells. The sample consisted of naive CD8+ T cells sorted from blood. These receptors were obtained from a man aged 25 to 40 in good health.

The genes are TRBV27 and TRBJ2-1, with D perhaps matching TRBD2 (5 bases). With 5 bases removed from V and 7 bases from J, the gap between germline ends came to 12 bases. Germline V gives CDR1 MNHEY, CDR2 SMNVEV (reference sequence). The CDR3 covers 13 residues. CDR3 sequence (DNA): TGTGCCAGCAGTCCCCGGACTTGGAATGAGCAGTTCTTC. Residues: CASSPRTWNEQFF.

CDR3 in amino acids: CASSPSGGSTNEKLFF. The CDR3, as DNA: TGCGCCAGCAGCCCGTCGGGGGGGTCAACTAATGAAAAACTGTTTTTT. The chain uses TRBV5-1 and TRBJ1-4, with a tentative D call TRBD1 (5 bases). V was shortened by 4 bases and J by 0 bases, with 13 bases between the two germline ends. The germline CDR1 and CDR2 sequences are SGHRS and YFSETQ. The CDR3 is made up of 16 amino acids.

This clone has a handful of counts. This chain joins TRBV7-9 and TRBJ2-5, with TRBD2 matching 13 bases. Germline V gene sequence: CDR1 SEHNR, CDR2 FQNEAQ (reference sequence). The junction had 3 bases not matched to a gene; V was cut back by 3 bases and J by 5 bases. The CDR3 is 15 residues long. CDR3: CASSFPTSGRETQYF. CDR3 DNA sequence: TGTGCCAGCAGCTTTCCGACTAGCGGGAGGGAGACCCAGTACTTC.

This clone was seen once. The chain links TRBV10-3 to TRBJ2-1, with 8 bases matching TRBD2. Germline trimming cut 4 bases from V and 8 bases from J; bases unmatched to any gene: 7. Germline-derived CDR1 and CDR2 are ENHRY and SYGVKD. CDR3 length equals 14 residues. As DNA, the CDR3 is TGTGCCATCAGTGCATCCGGACTAGCCTATGAGCAGTTCTTC. Amino acid sequence: CAISASGLAYEQFF.

The chain recombines TRBV27 with TRBJ2-4, with D perhaps given as TRBD1 or TRBD2 (5 bases each). The CDR3 is 17 amino acids. Germline assignment: CDR1 MNHEY and CDR2 SMNVEV (reference sequence). Trimming took off 6 bases at V and 8 bases at J, with 26 bases between the two ends. In nucleotides, the CDR3 is TGTGCCAGCAGCAAGAATCCTGGGGGTATACCCGGGGACATTCAGTACTTC. Translating it yields CASSKNPGGIPGDIQYF.

This chain connects TRBV7-8 to TRBJ2-7; D possibly corresponds to TRBD1 (5 bases). The germline CDR1 and CDR2 sequences are SGHVS and FQNEAQ. This CDR3 contains 14 residues. With 7 bases removed from V and 6 bases from J, the gap between germline ends came to 19 bases. CDR3 sequence (DNA): TGTGCCAGCATGATCCCCACTTCAGGGTTCGAGCAGTACTTC. Residues: CASMIPTSGFEQYF.

This clone was seen only once. The rearrangement joins TRBV6-5 to TRBJ2-7; the match to TRBD2 covers 8 bases. V shed 8 bases and J 6 bases; nucleotides not matched to a gene: 15. In germline, CDR1 is MNHEY, CDR2 SVGAGI. This CDR3 comprises 15 residues. DNA for the CDR3: TGTGCCAGCCTTAAGACACTAGCGGTTAGTATCGAGCAGTACTTC. It is translated as CASLKTLAVSIEQYF.

This clone was seen a single time. V is TRBV10-3 and J is TRBJ2-6; D is possibly TRBD2 (5 bases). V lost 5 bases and J 0 bases, leaving 14 bases between the germline ends. The CDR3 runs to 17 residues. Germline V gives CDR1 ENHRY, CDR2 SYGVKD. This chain's CDR3 is CAISQTILRSGANVLTF. CDR3 sequence (DNA): TGTGCCATCAGTCAGACTATCCTTCGCTCTGGGGCCAACGTCCTGACTTTC.

CDR3 sequence (DNA): TGCGCCAGCAGCTTGGTACTAGCGGGAGAAATCGCAGATACGCAGTATTTT. This translates into CASSLVLAGEIADTQYF. The chain links TRBV5-1 to TRBJ2-3; TRBD2 aligns across 11 bases. The CDR3 consists of 17 residues. V dropped 0 bases and J dropped 4; count of bases not matched to a gene: 7. CDR1 is SGHRS, CDR2 YFSETQ, per germline.

This chain uses TRBV6-6 with TRBJ2-1; D gene ambiguous. CDR1 and CDR2 from the germline V gene are MNHNY and SVGAGI (reference sequence). The length of the CDR3 is 16 residues. V gave up 0 bases and J gave up 6 bases, with 15 bases separating them. The CDR3 sequence: CASSYSMVKVGNEQFF. DNA for the CDR3: TGTGCCAGCAGTTACTCGATGGTTAAGGTCGGCAATGAGCAGTTCTTC.

This chain joins TRBV6-5 and TRBJ2-5; D ambiguous. Between the trimmed V and J ends, which lost 2 bases and 4 bases, there was a span of 8 bases. This CDR3 is 13 amino acids long. CDR1 is MNHEY and CDR2 is SVGAGI in the germline V gene. DNA of the CDR3: TGTGCCAGCAGTTACAGGGTTGGAGAGACCCAGTACTTC. It translates to CASSYRVGETQYF.

CDR3 nucleotides: TGTGCCAGCAGCTTAGGGGCCCCTGGACTAGCTTACCTGGAGACCCAGTACTTC. Its translation is CASSLGAPGLAYLETQYF. The chain is built from TRBV7-6 and TRBJ2-5, with 8 bases lining up with TRBD2. The V gene's germline CDR1 is SGHVS and CDR2 FNYEAQ. The CDR3 is made up of 18 amino acids. V lost 1 base and J lost 5; bases outside the gene matches: 15.

This rearrangement joins TRBV7-9 to TRBJ2-7; TRBD2 aligns across 11 bases. The length of the CDR3 is 15 residues. Germline CDR1 SEHNR, CDR2 FQNEAQ (reference sequence). V shed 5 bases, J shed 4 bases, and the junction held 7 bases outside the gene matches. The CDR3 region has the DNA TGTGCCAGCAGCCTACGACTAGCGGGATCATACGAGCAGTACTTC. Translated, it gives CASSLRLAGSYEQYF. Looking up the rest from reference TRBV7-9 and TRBJ2-7 gives the full variable domain: DTGVSQNPRHKITKRGQNVTFRCDPISEHNRLYWYRQTLGQGPEFLTYFQNEAQLEKSRLLSDRFSAERPKGSFSTLEIQRTEQGDSAMYLCASSLRLAGSYEQYFGPGTRLTVT.

The chain combines TRBV11-2 with TRBJ1-5; D possibly corresponds to TRBD1 (5 bases). This CDR3 region has 15 residues. CDR1 and CDR2 from the germline V gene are SGHAT and FQNNGV. V shed 1 base and J shed 6 bases, with 13 bases lying between them. The CDR3 is CASSLAGTGGQPQHF. CDR3 bases: TGTGCCAGCAGCTTAGCGGGGACGGGGGGTCAGCCCCAGCATTTT.